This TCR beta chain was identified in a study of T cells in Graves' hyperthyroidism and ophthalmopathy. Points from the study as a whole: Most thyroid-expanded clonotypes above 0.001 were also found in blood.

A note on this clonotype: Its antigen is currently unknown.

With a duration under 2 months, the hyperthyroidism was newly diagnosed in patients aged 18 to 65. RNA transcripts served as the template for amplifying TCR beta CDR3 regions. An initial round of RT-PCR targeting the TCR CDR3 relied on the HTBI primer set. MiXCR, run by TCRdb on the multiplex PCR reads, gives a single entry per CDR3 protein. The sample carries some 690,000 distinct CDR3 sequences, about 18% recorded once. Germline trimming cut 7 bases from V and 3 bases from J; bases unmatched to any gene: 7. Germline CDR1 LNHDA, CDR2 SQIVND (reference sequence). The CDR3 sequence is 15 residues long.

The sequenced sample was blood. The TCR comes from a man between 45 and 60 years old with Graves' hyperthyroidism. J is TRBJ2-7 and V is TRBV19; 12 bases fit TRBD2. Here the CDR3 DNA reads TGTGCCAGTAAATCTAGGACTAGCGGGAACTACGAGCAGTACTTC. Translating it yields CASKSRTSGNYEQYF. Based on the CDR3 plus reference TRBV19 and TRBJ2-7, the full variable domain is DGGITQSPKYLFRKEGQNVTLSCEQNLNHDAMYWYRQDPGQGLRLIYYSQIVNDFQKGDIAEGYSVSREKKESFPLTVTSAQKNPTAFYLCASKSRTSGNYEQYFGPGTRLTVT.